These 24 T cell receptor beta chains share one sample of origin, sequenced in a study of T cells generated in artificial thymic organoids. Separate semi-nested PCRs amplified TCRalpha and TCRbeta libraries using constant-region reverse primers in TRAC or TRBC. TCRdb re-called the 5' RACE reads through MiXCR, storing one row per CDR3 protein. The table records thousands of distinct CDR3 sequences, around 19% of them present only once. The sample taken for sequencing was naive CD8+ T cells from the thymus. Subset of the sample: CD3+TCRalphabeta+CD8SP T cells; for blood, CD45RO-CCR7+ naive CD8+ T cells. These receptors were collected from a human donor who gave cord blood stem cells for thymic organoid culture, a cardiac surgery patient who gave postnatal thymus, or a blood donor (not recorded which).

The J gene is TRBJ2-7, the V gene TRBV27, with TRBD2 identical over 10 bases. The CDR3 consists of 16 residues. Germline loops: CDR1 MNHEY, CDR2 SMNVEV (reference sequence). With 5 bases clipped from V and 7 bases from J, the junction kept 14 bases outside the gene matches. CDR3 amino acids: CASSRKASGGLGEQYV. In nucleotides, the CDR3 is TGTGCCAGCAGTCGTAAGGCTAGCGGGGGCCTGGGGGAGCAGTACGTC.

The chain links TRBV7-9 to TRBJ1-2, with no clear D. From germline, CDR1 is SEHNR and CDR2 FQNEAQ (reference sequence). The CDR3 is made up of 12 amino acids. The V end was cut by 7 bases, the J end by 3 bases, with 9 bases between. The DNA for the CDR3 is TGTGCCAGCAATAAGGATGACTATGGCTACACCTTC. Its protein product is CASNKDDYGYTF.

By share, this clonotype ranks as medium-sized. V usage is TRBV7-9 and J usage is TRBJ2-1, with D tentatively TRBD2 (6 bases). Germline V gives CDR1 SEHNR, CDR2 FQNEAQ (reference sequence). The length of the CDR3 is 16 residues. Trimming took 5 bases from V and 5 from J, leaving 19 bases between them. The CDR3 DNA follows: TGTGCCAGCAGCGACGCCCCCGGGACTCTTCACAATGAGCAGTTCTTC. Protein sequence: CASSDAPGTLHNEQFF.

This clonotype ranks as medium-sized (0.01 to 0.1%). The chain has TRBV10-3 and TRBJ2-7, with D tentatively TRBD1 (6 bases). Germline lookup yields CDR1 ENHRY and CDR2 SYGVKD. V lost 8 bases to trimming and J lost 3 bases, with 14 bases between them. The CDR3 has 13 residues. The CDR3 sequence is CAISKHRVYEQYF. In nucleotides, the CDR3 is TGTGCCATCTCGAAACACAGGGTCTACGAGCAGTACTTC.

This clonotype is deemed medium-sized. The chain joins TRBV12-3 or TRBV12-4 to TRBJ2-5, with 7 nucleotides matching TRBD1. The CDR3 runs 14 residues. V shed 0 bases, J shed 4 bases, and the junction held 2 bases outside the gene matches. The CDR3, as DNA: TGTGCCAGCAGTTTAGCGCCAGGGGGAGAGACCCAGTACTTC. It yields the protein CASSLAPGGETQYF.

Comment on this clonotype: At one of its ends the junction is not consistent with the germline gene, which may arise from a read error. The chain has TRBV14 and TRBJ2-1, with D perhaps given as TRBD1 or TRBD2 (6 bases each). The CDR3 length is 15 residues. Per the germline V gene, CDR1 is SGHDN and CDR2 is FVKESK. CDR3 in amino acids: CANSPLRGVDNEQFF. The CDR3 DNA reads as TGTGCCAACAGCCCGTTGAGGGGGGTTGACAATGAGCAGTTCTTC.

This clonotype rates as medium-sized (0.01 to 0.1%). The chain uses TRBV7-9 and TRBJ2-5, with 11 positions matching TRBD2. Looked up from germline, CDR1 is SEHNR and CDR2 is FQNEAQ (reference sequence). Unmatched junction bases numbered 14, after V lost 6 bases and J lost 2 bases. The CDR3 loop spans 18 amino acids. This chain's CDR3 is CASRRAPPGLADQETQYF. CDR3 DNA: TGTGCCAGCAGACGCGCCCCGCCGGGACTAGCGGATCAAGAGACCCAGTACTTC.

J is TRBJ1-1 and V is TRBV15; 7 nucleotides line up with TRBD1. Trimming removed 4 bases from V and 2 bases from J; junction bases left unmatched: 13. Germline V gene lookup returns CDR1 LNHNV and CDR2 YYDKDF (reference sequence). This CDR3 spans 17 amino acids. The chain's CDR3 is CATSTDRAGVINTEAFF. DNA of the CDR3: TGTGCCACCAGCACCGACAGGGCTGGGGTGATAAACACTGAAGCTTTCTTT.

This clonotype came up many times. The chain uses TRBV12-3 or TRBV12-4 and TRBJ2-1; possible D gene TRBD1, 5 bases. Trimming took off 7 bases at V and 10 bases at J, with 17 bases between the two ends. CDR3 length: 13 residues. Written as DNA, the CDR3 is TGTGCCAGCACCCCAGGGTTTGTCAGCGAGCAGTTCTTC. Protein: CASTPGFVSEQFF.

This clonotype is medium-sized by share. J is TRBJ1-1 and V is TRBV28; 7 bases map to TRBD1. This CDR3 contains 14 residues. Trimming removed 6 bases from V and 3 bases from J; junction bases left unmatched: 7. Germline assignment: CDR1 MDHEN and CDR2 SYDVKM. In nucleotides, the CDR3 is TGTGCCAGCAGGGGTGACAGGGAGGACACTGAAGCTTTCTTT. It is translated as CASRGDREDTEAFF.

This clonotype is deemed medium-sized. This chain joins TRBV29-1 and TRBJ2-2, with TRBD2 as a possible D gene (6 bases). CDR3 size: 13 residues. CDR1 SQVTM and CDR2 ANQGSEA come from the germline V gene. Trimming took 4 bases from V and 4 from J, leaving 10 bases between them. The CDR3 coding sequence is TGCAGCGTTGTTTTCGGGAGCACCGGGGAGCTGTTTTTT. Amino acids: CSVVFGSTGELFF.

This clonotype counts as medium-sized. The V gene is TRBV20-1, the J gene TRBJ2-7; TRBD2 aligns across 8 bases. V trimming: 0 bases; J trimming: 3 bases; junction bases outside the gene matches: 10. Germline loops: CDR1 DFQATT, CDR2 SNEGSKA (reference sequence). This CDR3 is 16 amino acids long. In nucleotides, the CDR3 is TGCAGTGCTAGAGATCTGTGGACTAGCCCTGACTACGAGCAGTACTTC. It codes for CSARDLWTSPDYEQYF.

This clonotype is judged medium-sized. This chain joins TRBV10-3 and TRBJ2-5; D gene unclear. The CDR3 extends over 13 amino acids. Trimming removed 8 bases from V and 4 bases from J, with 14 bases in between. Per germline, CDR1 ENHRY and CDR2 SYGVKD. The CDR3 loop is CAIVNPRRETQYF. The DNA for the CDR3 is TGTGCCATCGTGAATCCCCGGCGAGAGACCCAGTACTTC.

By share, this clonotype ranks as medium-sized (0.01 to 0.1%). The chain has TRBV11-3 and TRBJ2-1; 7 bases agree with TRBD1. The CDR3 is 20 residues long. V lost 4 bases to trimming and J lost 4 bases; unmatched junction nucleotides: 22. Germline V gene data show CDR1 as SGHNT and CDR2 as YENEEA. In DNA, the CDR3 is TGTGCCAGCAGCTCCCCTATCCCAGGGACAGCGTGTCGATTGTACAATGAGCAGTTCTTC. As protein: CASSSPIPGTACRLYNEQFF.

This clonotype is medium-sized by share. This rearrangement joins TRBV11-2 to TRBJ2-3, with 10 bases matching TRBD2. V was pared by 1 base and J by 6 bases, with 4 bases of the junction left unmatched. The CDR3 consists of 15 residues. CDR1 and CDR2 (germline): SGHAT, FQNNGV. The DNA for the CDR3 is TGTGCCAGCAGCTTAGCGCTAGCGGGAGATGATACGCAGTATTTT. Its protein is CASSLALAGDDTQYF.

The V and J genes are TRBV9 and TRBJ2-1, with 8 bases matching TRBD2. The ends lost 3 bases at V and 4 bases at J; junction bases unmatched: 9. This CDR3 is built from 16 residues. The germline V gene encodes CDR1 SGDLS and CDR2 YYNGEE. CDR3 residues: CASSAPRAGVYNEQFF. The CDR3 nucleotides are TGTGCCAGCAGCGCCCCCCGAGCGGGAGTTTACAATGAGCAGTTCTTC. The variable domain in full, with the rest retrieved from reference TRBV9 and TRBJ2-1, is DSGVTQTPKHLITATGQRVTLRCSPRSGDLSVYWYQQSLDQGLQFLIQYYNGEERAKGNILERFSAQQFPDLHSELNLSSLELGDSALYFCASSAPRAGVYNEQFFGPGTRLTVL.

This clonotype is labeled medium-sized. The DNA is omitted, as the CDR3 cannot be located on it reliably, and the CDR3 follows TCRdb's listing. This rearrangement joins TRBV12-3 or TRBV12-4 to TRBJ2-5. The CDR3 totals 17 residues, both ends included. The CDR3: CASSSSLWERYQETQYF.

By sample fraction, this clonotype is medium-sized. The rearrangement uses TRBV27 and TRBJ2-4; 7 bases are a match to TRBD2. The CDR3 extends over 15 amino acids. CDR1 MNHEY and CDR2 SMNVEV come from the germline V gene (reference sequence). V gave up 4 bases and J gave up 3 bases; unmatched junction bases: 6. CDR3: CASSSGTTGKNIQYF. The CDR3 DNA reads TGTGCCAGCAGTTCCGGGACTACAGGCAAAAACATTCAGTACTTC.

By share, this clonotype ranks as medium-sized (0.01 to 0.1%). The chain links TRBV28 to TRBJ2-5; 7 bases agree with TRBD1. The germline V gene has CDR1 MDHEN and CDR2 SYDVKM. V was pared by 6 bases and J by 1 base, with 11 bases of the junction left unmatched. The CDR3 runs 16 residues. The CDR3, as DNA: TGTGCCAGCAGCTCCGGATTCCGGGACAGCCAAGAGACCCAGTACTTC. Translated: CASSSGFRDSQETQYF.

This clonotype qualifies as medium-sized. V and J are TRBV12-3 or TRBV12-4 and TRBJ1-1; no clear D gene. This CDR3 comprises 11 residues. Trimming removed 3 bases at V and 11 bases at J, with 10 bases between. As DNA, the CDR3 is TGTGCCAGCAGTTTCGGCCGGTGGGCTTTCTTT. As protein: CASSFGRWAFF.

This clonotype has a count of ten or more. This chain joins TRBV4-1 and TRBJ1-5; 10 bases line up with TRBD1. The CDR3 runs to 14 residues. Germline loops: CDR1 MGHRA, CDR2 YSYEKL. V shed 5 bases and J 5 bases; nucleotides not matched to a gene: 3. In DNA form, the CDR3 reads TGCGCCAGCAGCTACGGGACAGGGGATCAGCCCCAGCATTTT. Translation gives CASSYGTGDQPQHF.

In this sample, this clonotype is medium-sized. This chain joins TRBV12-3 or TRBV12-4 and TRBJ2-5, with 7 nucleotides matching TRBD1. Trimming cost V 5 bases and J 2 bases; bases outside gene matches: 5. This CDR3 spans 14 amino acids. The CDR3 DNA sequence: TGTGCCAGCAGTCTGGGACAGAGACAAGAGACCCAGTACTTC. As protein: CASSLGQRQETQYF.

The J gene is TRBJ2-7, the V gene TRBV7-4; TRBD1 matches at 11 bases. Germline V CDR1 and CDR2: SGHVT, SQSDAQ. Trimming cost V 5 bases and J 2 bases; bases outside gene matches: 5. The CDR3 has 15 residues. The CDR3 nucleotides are TGTGCCAGCAGCCCCGGGACAGGGGGGGCCTACGAGCAGTACTTC. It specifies CASSPGTGGAYEQYF.

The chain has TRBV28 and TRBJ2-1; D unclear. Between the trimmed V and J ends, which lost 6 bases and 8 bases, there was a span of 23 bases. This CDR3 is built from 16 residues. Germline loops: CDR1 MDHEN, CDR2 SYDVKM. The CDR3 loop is CASRPKGSITFHEQFF. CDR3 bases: TGTGCCAGCAGGCCAAAGGGATCCATAACTTTCCATGAGCAGTTCTTC.